The T cell receptor beta chain under discussion was sequenced for a study of blood T cell repertoires in COVID-19. Study information: The study drew acute and convalescent COVID-19 samples from the United States, Italy and Spain.

Those who participated ranged in age from about 18 to 89 years and resided in about two dozen US areas. Cohort placement rested on clinical history that participants reported themselves. Sequencing was performed with immunoSEQ multiplex PCR; in TCRdb, only in-frame clones are kept and a portion is missing. The data hold 200,000 to 250,000 clones, with 75% to 85% observed a single time. V trimming: 6 bases; J trimming: 11 bases; junction bases outside the gene matches: 4. The germline V gene has CDR1 MNHEY and CDR2 SVGEGT. CDR3 size: 13 residues. The chain has TRBV6-2 or TRBV6-3 and TRBJ1-6; 10 nucleotides match TRBD1. Sequenced material: PBMCs or T cells enriched from blood (not recorded which). The origin of this receptor is a middle-aged woman with acute COVID-19. This CDR3 reads CASSPGQGTPLHF. CDR3 nucleotide sequence: TGTGCCAGCAGCCCGGGACAGGGGACACCCCTCCACTTT.